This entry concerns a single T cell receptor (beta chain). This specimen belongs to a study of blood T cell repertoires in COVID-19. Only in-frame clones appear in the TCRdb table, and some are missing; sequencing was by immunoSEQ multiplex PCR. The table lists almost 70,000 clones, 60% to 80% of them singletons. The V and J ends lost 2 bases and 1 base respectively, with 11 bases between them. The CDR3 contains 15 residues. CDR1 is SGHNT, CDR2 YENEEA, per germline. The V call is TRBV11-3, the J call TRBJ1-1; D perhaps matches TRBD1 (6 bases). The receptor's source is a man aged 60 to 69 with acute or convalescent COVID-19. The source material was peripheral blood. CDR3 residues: CASSLSGGANTEAFF. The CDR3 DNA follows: TGTGCCAGCAGCTTATCGGGGGGCGCGAACACTGAAGCTTTCTTT.